A single sample gave rise to the 23 T cell receptor beta chains below, sequenced in a study of human T cells and chemical hapten exposure. Specified time point: pre-sensitization, week 0. Treatment described: therapeutic diphenylcyclopropenone sensitization with weekly scalp DPC. TCRdb recomputed calls from the RACE reads with MiXCR, one row per CDR3 protein. The sample shows fewer than 350,000 distinct CDR3 sequences, around 7% of them seen only once. Sequences were derived from whole blood, sampled in connection with sensitization to the hapten diphenylcyclopropenone (DPC). Receptors originate from a man between 18 and 35 years old with alopecia areata. Some clones in this sample may be carry-over from other donors' samples.

This clonotype was picked up many times. The J gene is TRBJ2-3, the V gene TRBV6-5; D is unclear. The V end lost 4 bases, the J end lost 1 base, and 3 bases lay between the germline ends. The V gene's germline CDR1 is MNHEY and CDR2 SVGAGI. The CDR3 runs to 12 residues. The CDR3 DNA reads as TGTGCCAGCAGTTCCGGCACAGATACGCAGTATTTT. Translating gives CASSSGTDTQYF.

This clonotype was picked up many times. The gene calls are TRBV7-9 and TRBJ1-4; 7 bases align to TRBD1. CDR1 and CDR2 (germline): SEHNR, FQNEAQ (reference sequence). V shed 5 bases and J 0 bases; nucleotides not matched to a gene: 6. This CDR3 has 16 amino acids. The CDR3 sequence is CASSRTGVATNEKLFF. CDR3 coding DNA: TGTGCCAGCAGCCGAACAGGGGTCGCAACTAATGAAAAACTGTTTTTT.

Regarding this clonotype: Since a much larger clone is just one base distant, this may be a read error. V usage is TRBV28 and J usage is TRBJ2-3, with TRBD2 matching 12 bases. The CDR3 covers 15 residues. Germline V lookup: CDR1 MDHEN, CDR2 SYDVKM. The CDR3 spells CTSSFVSGTSGTQYF. The CDR3 DNA is TGTACCAGCAGTTTCGTTTCCGGGACTAGCGGGACGCAGTATTTT.

The sample holds many counts of this clonotype. The gene calls are TRBV9 and TRBJ2-1, with a tentative D call TRBD1 (6 bases). In germline, CDR1 is SGDLS, CDR2 YYNGEE. V was cut by 3 bases and J by 5 bases, with 9 bases left in between. This CDR3 spans 13 amino acids. The CDR3 region is CASSGTVDNEQFF. The DNA for the CDR3 is TGTGCCAGCAGCGGGACAGTTGACAATGAGCAGTTCTTC.

The chain links TRBV7-2 to TRBJ1-2, with a tentative D call TRBD1 (6 bases). This CDR3 has 14 amino acids. Germline lookup yields CDR1 SGHTA and CDR2 FQGNSA. The V gene lost 5 bases and the J gene lost 10 bases, with 20 bases spanning the gap. The CDR3 reads CASSPGGGLLAYTF. CDR3 DNA: TGTGCCAGCAGCCCTGGGGGGGGGCTGTTGGCCTACACCTTC.

This clonotype occurred a few times. J is TRBJ2-5 and V is TRBV5-1; D gene unclear. Germline-derived CDR1 and CDR2 are SGHRS and YFSETQ. V was shortened by 3 bases and J by 3 bases, with 3 bases between the two germline ends. The CDR3 extends over 11 amino acids. This CDR3 reads CASSWKETQYF. The CDR3 region has the DNA TGCGCCAGCAGCTGGAAAGAGACCCAGTACTTC.

This clonotype was counted only a few times. The V gene is TRBV28, the J gene TRBJ1-1; D is unresolved. The CDR3 runs 15 residues. CDR1 and CDR2 from the germline V gene are MDHEN and SYDVKM. The V end lost 6 bases, the J end lost 0 bases, and 14 bases lay between the germline ends. CDR3 DNA: TGTGCCAGCAGCCACGGGAGGCGGCTGAACACTGAAGCTTTCTTT. This translates into CASSHGRRLNTEAFF.

This clonotype was seen a few times. This chain connects TRBV10-1 to TRBJ2-2; D may be TRBD1 (5 bases). The germline V gene has CDR1 WNHNN and CDR2 SYGVQD (reference sequence). Trimming removed 0 bases at V and 0 bases at J, with 8 bases between. This CDR3 spans 16 amino acids. The CDR3 is CASSESQGTNTGELFF. In DNA form, the CDR3 reads TGCGCCAGCAGTGAGTCGCAGGGCACGAACACCGGGGAGCTGTTTTTT.

The V gene is TRBV7-6, the J gene TRBJ2-4; D possibly uses TRBD1 or TRBD2 (5 bases each). Germline CDR1 reads SGHVS; CDR2 reads FNYEAQ. The V end was cut by 5 bases, the J end by 3 bases, with 14 bases between. This CDR3 is 15 amino acids long. This CDR3 reads CASSRRPGGKNIQYF. CDR3 DNA: TGTGCCAGCAGCAGAAGACCTGGGGGCAAAAACATTCAGTACTTC. Full variable domain (remainder filled in from reference TRBV7-6 and TRBJ2-4): GAGVSQSPRYKVTKRGQDVALRCDPISGHVSLYWYRQALGQGPEFLTYFNYEAQQDKSGLPNDRFSAERPEGSISTLTIQRTEQRDSAMYRCASSRRPGGKNIQYFGAGTRLSVL.

With respect to this clonotype: At one end the junction does not follow the germline gene, possibly because of a read error. The chain has TRBV10-2 and TRBJ2-5; 7 positions match TRBD2. Germline assignment: CDR1 WSHSY and CDR2 SAAADI. CDR3 length: 16 residues. The CDR3 region is CASRPTGGFDHETQYF. The DNA of the CDR3 is TGCGCCAGCAGACCCACGGGGGGATTTGACCATGAGACCCAGTACTTC.

CDR3 in DNA: TGTGCCAGCAGTTACGGCCGAACCCAGTATGGCTACACCTTC. Translation: CASSYGRTQYGYTF. V is TRBV6-2 or TRBV6-3 and J is TRBJ1-2; D gene unclear. The V and J ends lost 2 bases and 5 bases respectively, with 12 bases between them. The CDR3 loop spans 14 amino acids. Looked up from germline, CDR1 is MNHEY and CDR2 is SVGEGT.

This chain connects TRBV5-5 to TRBJ1-6; tentative D call: TRBD1 (5 bases). The CDR3 consists of 15 residues. Trimming cost V 2 bases and J 5 bases, with 11 bases left between them. Per germline, CDR1 SGHKS and CDR2 YYEKEE (reference sequence). The CDR3 loop is CASSFQGKNNSPLHF. The CDR3 DNA reads TGTGCCAGCAGCTTTCAGGGTAAAAATAATTCACCCCTCCACTTT.

This chain connects TRBV20-1 to TRBJ2-3; D may be TRBD2 (5 bases). This CDR3 has 14 amino acids. Germline-derived CDR1 and CDR2 are DFQATT and SNEGSKA (reference sequence). V shed 3 bases and J shed 3 bases, with 13 bases lying between them. The DNA for the CDR3 is TGCAGTGCTAGTTCAGTCGGGGTTACAGATACGCAGTATTTT. It specifies CSASSVGVTDTQYF.

This clonotype has ten or more counts. The chain joins TRBV12-3 or TRBV12-4 to TRBJ2-3; 8 positions agree with TRBD2. The CDR3 totals 15 residues. The trim removed 3 bases at V and 5 bases at J, leaving 7 bases unmatched. This CDR3 reads CASSFYGGAKDTQYF. The CDR3 DNA follows: TGTGCCAGCAGTTTCTACGGGGGGGCCAAAGATACGCAGTATTTT.

The chain uses TRBV6-6 and TRBJ1-1, with D possibly TRBD1 on 6 matching bases. V shed 6 bases and J shed 3 bases, with 14 bases lying between them. CDR1 is MNHNY and CDR2 is SVGAGI in the germline V gene (reference sequence). This CDR3 comprises 14 residues. The CDR3 DNA reads as TGTGCCAGCAGCCGTAGGACAGACCACACTGAAGCTTTCTTT. Protein product: CASSRRTDHTEAFF.

This clonotype has a count of ten or more. This sequence joins TRBV10-3 and TRBJ2-7; TRBD1 aligns across 9 bases. CDR3 length: 15 amino acids. CDR1 and CDR2 from the germline V gene are ENHRY and SYGVKD. Unmatched junction bases numbered 5, after V lost 0 bases and J lost 5 bases. CDR3 in amino acids: CAISESMDRGHEQYV. Written as DNA, the CDR3 is TGTGCCATCAGTGAGTCTATGGACAGGGGACACGAGCAGTACGTC.

This clonotype was detected many times. The chain carries TRBV24-1 and TRBJ2-1; unclear D gene. The CDR3 is made up of 17 amino acids. Germline V gene lookup returns CDR1 KGHDR and CDR2 SFDVKD. The V and J ends lost 0 bases and 0 bases respectively, with 11 bases between them. The CDR3 here is CATSDLGGYSSYNEQFF. The CDR3 coding sequence is TGTGCCACCAGTGATTTGGGCGGATACAGCTCCTACAATGAGCAGTTCTTC.

This clonotype was picked up many times. The rearrangement uses TRBV11-2 and TRBJ1-3, with 8 bases matching TRBD1. Germline CDR1 and CDR2: SGHAT and FQNNGV. This CDR3 spans 16 amino acids. Trimming at V came to 7 bases and at J to 1 base, leaving 9 bases not matched to a gene. DNA of the CDR3: TGTGCCAGCACTGGACAGGGTGATTCGTCTGGAAACACCATATATTTT. Amino acids: CASTGQGDSSGNTIYF.

This clonotype has only a few counts. The gene calls are TRBV28 and TRBJ2-1; possible D gene TRBD2, 7 bases. This CDR3 comprises 13 residues. The ends were cut back, 2 bases at V and 9 bases at J, with 11 bases in the middle. Germline V lookup: CDR1 MDHEN, CDR2 SYDVKM. DNA for the CDR3: TGTGCCAGCAGTTTAAAAAGGGGGGGTGAGCAGTTCTTC. Translating gives CASSLKRGGEQFF.

Regarding this clonotype: Since the CDR3 does not end with the conserved phenylalanine or tryptophan, this likely comes from a read error. The chain is built from TRBV12-3 or TRBV12-4 and TRBJ1-2; no firm D call. Trimming left V 2 bases short and J 8 bases short, with 9 bases between. The CDR3 loop spans 12 amino acids. In DNA form, the CDR3 reads TGTGCCAGCAGTTTACCGCCGGGAGGCTACACCTAC. This codes for CASSLPPGGYTY.

This clonotype was observed a few times. The chain joins TRBV7-9 to TRBJ2-7; unclear D gene. This CDR3 is 12 amino acids long. Germline values: CDR1 SEHNR, CDR2 FQNEAQ (reference sequence). Trimming stripped 5 bases from V and 5 bases from J, with 10 bases between. DNA of the CDR3: TGTGCCAGCAGCCCTTCTGGCAACGAGCAGTACTTC. This translates into CASSPSGNEQYF.

Only a few counts were recorded for this clonotype. The chain carries TRBV6-6 and TRBJ2-1; no clear D. The CDR3 runs to 13 residues. V was clipped by 0 bases and J by 6 bases, with 6 bases between them. Germline CDR1 reads MNHNY; CDR2 reads SVGAGI (reference sequence). The CDR3 DNA reads as TGTGCCAGCAGTTACTCGTATACCAATGAGCAGTTCTTC. It codes for CASSYSYTNEQFF.

This sequence joins TRBV5-1 and TRBJ2-1; D call uncertain. This CDR3 contains 13 residues. V lost 0 bases and J 6 bases, leaving 7 bases between the germline ends. The germline CDR1 and CDR2 sequences are SGHRS and YFSETQ. The DNA of the CDR3 is TGCGCCAGCAGCTTGGGGAAGGGCAATGAGCAGTTCTTC. It encodes CASSLGKGNEQFF. The full variable domain, its missing parts supplied by reference TRBV5-1 and TRBJ2-1, is KAGVTQTPRYLIKTRGQQVTLSCSPISGHRSVSWYQQTPGQGLQFLFEYFSETQRNKGNFPGRFSGRQFSNSRSEMNVSTLELGDSALYLCASSLGKGNEQFFGPGTRLTVL.